This T cell receptor (beta chain) is from a study of blood T cell repertoires in COVID-19. V shed 5 bases, J shed 8 bases, and the junction held 11 bases outside the gene matches. Germline lookup yields CDR1 SGHVS and CDR2 FQNEAQ. The CDR3 is 14 amino acids. Original processing notes: Estimates of nucleated cell counts were drawn from the amplification of reference gene primers. Method: immunoSEQ multiplex PCR; TCRdb's copy keeps in-frame clones and lacks some. For V, J and clone size, that table is used; D and trimming come from the DNA. This sample has about 210,000 clones; 70% to 90% occur once, and the top ten carry just over 0.7%.

What was sequenced was peripheral blood. The chain uses TRBV7-8 and TRBJ1-2; TRBD1 aligns across 7 bases. The receptor was isolated from a man aged 35-49 years with acute or convalescent COVID-19. The CDR3 DNA sequence: TGTGCCAGCAGCGCGACAGGGCAAGTGTACGGCTACACCTTC. Its protein is CASSATGQVYGYTF.